This T cell receptor beta chain was recorded in a study of T cell responses to AZD1222 COVID-19 vaccine (dated by TCRdb to about 2021). As for the study more broadly: Because spike-specific TCR depth and breadth did not differ between the two schedules, AZD1222 recipients who got a second dose at roughly 4 weeks were pooled with those who got a second dose at roughly 12 weeks. TCR sequencing was performed for some 250 trial participants, of whom some 200 were given two doses of AZD1222 and 26 were given two doses of MenACWY control vaccine. Trial participants were enrolled into age subgroups of 18-55, 56-69 and 70-plus years, which contained approximately 150, 28 and 58 TCR-sequenced participants, respectively.

Here is what the overall study found, with its caveats: The 56-69-year group was small, and its depth increase did not reach significance, likely because of low power. Only a handful of AZD1222 recipients were SARS-CoV-2 seropositive at baseline, limiting conclusions about previously exposed vaccinees. Because no samples from the day 14 peak response were available, repertoires could be characterized only after the peak T cell response. Participants were mostly white British and included more females than males, and it was suggested by the authors that clonal diversity may have been underestimated. Epitopes outside the regions mutated in the B.1.351 and B.1.1.7 variants were reportedly recognized by nearly half of the unique spike-specific TCRs. The vaccine-associated CD4 TCRs covered the entire spike protein, and the dominant responses fell in regions 160-218 and 743-854. After two AZD1222 doses, spike-specific TCR breadth and depth were significantly higher than at day 0 and than in MenACWY recipients.

As to this clone: Its specific antigen is unknown. No qualities accompany the bases; no much larger clone lies one base away.

The CDR3 regions of human TCRbeta chains were analyzed by immunosequencing. As for the authors' bioinformatics: TCRs in the repertoires were matched against a reference library of SARS-CoV-2-specific TCRs that had been generated with the MIRA antigen-specificity platform. Breadth was defined as the fraction of unique TCRs that were SARS-CoV-2-associated. Depth was defined as the fraction of total T cells that were SARS-CoV-2-associated. Each spike-specific TCR was assigned to its reactive spike region and to a CD4 or CD8 class using the MIRA data. Log10-transformed breadth and depth values were compared by one-way ANOVA with Sidak's multiple comparisons tests. In its TCRdb copy, this immuneACCESS table keeps in-frame sequences only and misses some clones. Where compared with another copy, unresolved V genes explain less than half of these, and the others have no known cause. Clone size and the V and J calls come from that table; the DNA yielded D and trimming. The sample contains 100,000 to 150,000 clones, around 89% of them found a single time. The top ten clones comprise 3.5% to 5% of the sample.

This sample's time point label indicates: baseline before first vaccination. The vaccinee samples were drawn from two UK trials, COV001 and COV002, one of which was a single-blind randomized controlled phase 2/3 trial testing AZD1222 (ChAdOx1 nCoV-19) in healthy adults. For TCRbeta chain sequencing, PBMC samples were collected from trial participants at day 0 and at day 28 after the second dose. Trimming takes 3 bases from V and 7 bases from J, and the germline ends sit 10 bases apart. Counted from cysteine to phenylalanine, this CDR3 has 13 amino acids. CDR3 DNA only is kept here, 39 bases in frame from base 1. The germline V gene provides CDR1 SGHTA and CDR2 FQGTGA.

The chain employs TRBV7-3 and TRBJ1-3, with the D gene too uncertain to name. The sequence came from an adult in good health. Source: peripheral blood, taken on day 0 of AZD1222 vaccination. The nucleotides are TGTGCCAGCAGCTTTGACTCGGGGAACACCATATATTTT. Translated, this gives CASSFDSGNTIYF.